This T cell receptor beta chain was identified during a study of T cell repertoires in cytomegalovirus infection (dated by TCRdb to the late 2010s). Regarding the research as a whole: Donor HLA type was relevant to the analysis, as public TCR beta signatures indicated carriage of CMV infection together with the matching HLA type. Study-wide conclusions, independent of this receptor: Cumulative frequency of public TCR beta family members discriminated carriers of CMV infection plus the relevant HLA type in this cohort and an independent roughly 330-donor cohort. In the ex vivo response, HLA-C-restricted CMV-specific TCR beta clonotypes were dominant, and in two of eight donors the single most frequent clonotype came from this HLA-C-restricted group.

TCRdb records Illumina HiSeq 1500 as the sequencer. TCRdb's own reprocessing of the public reads used fastp at Q25 and MiXCR and kept productive beta chains. Every entry covers one CDR3 protein and lists the most common genes and DNA from its rows. This sample has roughly 500,000 distinct CDR3 sequences in its table, and approximately 16% of those were observed once. Together, the top ten hold 20% to 30% of the sample. As concerns this clonotype: Its antigen is not yet known. Base qualities were left out, and no much larger clone turns up one base away.

The germline V end is reduced by 4 bases and the J end by 4 bases; junction bases left unmatched: 3. There are 14 amino acids in the CDR3, from cysteine to phenylalanine inclusive. CDR3 DNA is the only sequence kept; it has 42 bases, read in frame from the first base. CDR1 and CDR2 are read off the germline V gene (reference sequence) as LNHDA and SQIVND. The rearrangement combines TRBV19 with TRBJ2-1, with 8 bases matching TRBD2. Source material: CD8+ T cells from PBMCs. The receptor was isolated from a human donor in good health (CMV status not recorded). Some clones in this sample may be carry-over from other donors' samples. The sequenced DNA is TGTGCCAGTAGTAAGCGGGAGCTTTACAATGAGCAGTTCTTC. This encodes CASSKRELYNEQFF. Joined to the reference TRBV19 and TRBJ2-1 proteins, this CDR3 gives the full variable domain: DGGITQSPKYLFRKEGQNVTLSCEQNLNHDAMYWYRQDPGQGLRLIYYSQIVNDFQKGDIAEGYSVSREKKESFPLTVTSAQKNPTAFYLCASSKRELYNEQFFGPGTRLTVL.